Listed here are 20 T cell receptor beta chains from one sample, sequenced in a study of blood T cell repertoires in COVID-19. Clones were read by immunoSEQ multiplex PCR, and TCRdb kept only the in-frame ones, dropping some. The table shows 160,000 or so clones, with around 80% occurring only once. Specimen: peripheral blood. The source of these receptors is a woman at least 80 years old with acute or convalescent COVID-19.

V usage is TRBV6-5 and J usage is TRBJ1-2; 7 positions match TRBD1. J lost 1 base, V lost 0 bases, and 5 bases had no gene match. Germline V lookup: CDR1 MNHEY, CDR2 SVGAGI. This CDR3 is 16 amino acids long. Here the CDR3 reads CASSYSSGTDNYGYTF. The CDR3 DNA sequence: TGTGCCAGCAGTTACTCGTCCGGGACAGATAACTATGGCTACACCTTC.

V gene TRBV29-1 combines with J gene TRBJ2-7; TRBD1 matches at 7 bases. The junction had 2 bases not matched to a gene; V was cut back by 6 bases and J by 0 bases. This CDR3 is built from 12 residues. Germline V gives CDR1 SQVTM, CDR2 ANQGSEA. CDR3 nucleotides: TGCAGCGTACGGACAGGCTCCTACGAGCAGTACTTC. Its translation: CSVRTGSYEQYF.

The rearrangement joins TRBV5-8 to TRBJ2-1; weak D call: TRBD2 (6 bases). CDR1 and CDR2 (germline): SGHTS, YDEGEE. V was trimmed by 3 bases and J by 5 bases, leaving 12 bases between them. CDR3 size: 14 residues. The CDR3 reads CASSSGLANNEQFF. In nucleotides, the CDR3 is TGTGCCAGCAGCTCGGGACTGGCTAACAATGAGCAGTTCTTC.

The chain employs TRBV7-9 and TRBJ1-2; D is possibly TRBD1 (5 bases). Looked up from germline, CDR1 is SEHNR and CDR2 is FQNEAQ (reference sequence). There are 14 residues in the CDR3. V gave up 3 bases and J gave up 8 bases, with 16 bases separating them. CDR3 in amino acids: CASSFREVGGGYTF. CDR3 sequence (DNA): TGTGCCAGCAGCTTCCGGGAGGTGGGGGGAGGCTACACCTTC.

The chain carries TRBV27 and TRBJ2-7; 8 nucleotides align to TRBD2. J gave up 2 bases and V 0 bases, and 3 bases lay outside the gene matches. The CDR3 is made up of 15 amino acids. CDR1 and CDR2 from the germline V gene are MNHEY and SMNVEV (reference sequence). This CDR3 reads CASSLSSSGPYEQYF. For the CDR3, the DNA is TGTGCCAGCAGTTTATCGTCTAGCGGGCCCTACGAGCAGTACTTC.

The chain has TRBV6-2 or TRBV6-3 and TRBJ1-5, with a weak D call TRBD1 (6 bases). The V and J ends lost 5 bases and 7 bases respectively, with 15 bases between them. In germline, CDR1 is MNHEY, CDR2 SVGEGT. The CDR3 loop spans 14 amino acids. DNA of the CDR3: TGTGCCAGCAGTACTGGACAGTCCTGGCAGCCCCAGCATTTT. It encodes CASSTGQSWQPQHF.

In the case of this clone: Distinct nucleotide sequences in the sample also encode this CDR3. This chain connects TRBV6-5 to TRBJ2-1; TRBD2 matches 12 bases. Per germline, CDR1 MNHEY and CDR2 SVGAGI. V trimming: 2 bases; J trimming: 4 bases; junction bases outside the gene matches: 0. The CDR3 totals 15 residues. CDR3 DNA: TGTGCCAGCAGTTACGGACTAGCGGGGTACAATGAGCAGTTCTTC. It yields the protein CASSYGLAGYNEQFF.

CDR3 amino acids: CASSLNPTGGWETQYF. In DNA, the CDR3 is TGCGCCAGCAGCCTTAACCCCACAGGGGGCTGGGAGACCCAGTACTTC. The chain couples TRBV4-1 to TRBJ2-5; TRBD1 aligns across 9 bases. After removal of 4 bases from V and 5 bases from J, the junction contained 11 bases not matched to a gene. Germline V gene sequence: CDR1 MGHRA, CDR2 YSYEKL. The CDR3 has 16 amino acids.

This chain connects TRBV4-2 to TRBJ1-2; 9 bases agree with TRBD1. This CDR3 is built from 16 residues. Germline values: CDR1 LGHNA, CDR2 YNFKEQ. The V and J ends lost 1 base and 0 bases, in that order; junction bases with no gene match: 3. The CDR3 region has the DNA TGTGCCAGCAGCCAAGCCGGGACAGGGACTAACTATGGCTACACCTTC. Protein product: CASSQAGTGTNYGYTF.

This chain links TRBV11-3 with TRBJ2-1; 8 positions match TRBD2. V was pared by 5 bases and J by 9 bases, with 12 bases of the junction left unmatched. The germline CDR1 and CDR2 sequences are SGHNT and YENEEA. The CDR3 covers 15 residues. The CDR3 DNA follows: TGTGCCAGCAGCCCACTAGCGGCCTCGGGAGGTGAGCAGTTCTTC. It yields the protein CASSPLAASGGEQFF.

The rearrangement links TRBV19 to TRBJ1-5; 10 bases map to TRBD1. V lost 1 base to trimming and J lost 4 bases; unmatched junction nucleotides: 4. Germline CDR1 is LNHDA and CDR2 is SQIVND (reference sequence). The CDR3 runs 16 residues. CDR3 sequence: CASSIGGGQGNQPQHF. The CDR3 DNA is TGTGCCAGTAGTATAGGGGGGGGACAGGGGAATCAGCCCCAGCATTTT.

V gene TRBV9 combines with J gene TRBJ2-1; D is possibly TRBD2 (5 bases). Trimming took 3 bases from V and 0 from J, leaving 13 bases between them. The CDR3 sequence is 16 residues long. The germline V gene encodes CDR1 SGDLS and CDR2 YYNGEE. CDR3 in amino acids: CASSGGFGSSYNEQFF. The CDR3 DNA sequence: TGTGCCAGCAGCGGGGGATTTGGGAGCTCCTACAATGAGCAGTTCTTC.

This clone was seen once. CDR3 bases: TGTGCCACCAGTGTCGGAGGGAAACGGACCCAGTACTTC. Amino acid sequence: CATSVGGKRTQYF. This chain connects TRBV24-1 to TRBJ2-5; the D gene is possibly TRBD2 (6 bases). Trimming took 5 bases from V and 7 from J, leaving 13 bases between them. CDR3 length: 13 amino acids. The germline CDR1 and CDR2 sequences are KGHDR and SFDVKD.

The J gene is TRBJ1-5, the V gene TRBV10-2; unclear D gene. The CDR3 sequence is 14 residues long. The V and J ends lost 6 bases and 7 bases respectively, with 16 bases between them. Germline V lookup: CDR1 WSHSY, CDR2 SAAADI. The CDR3 nucleotides read TGCGCCAGCAGGGCTGGTTCGACGGGGCAGCCCCAGCATTTT. Translated: CASRAGSTGQPQHF.

The chain employs TRBV7-2 and TRBJ1-2; no clear D. Trimming left V 5 bases short and J 7 bases short, with 17 bases between. The CDR3 loop spans 14 amino acids. CDR1 is SGHTA and CDR2 is FQGNSA in the germline V gene. CDR3 in DNA: TGTGCCAGCAGCCCGTCAGCGTCTCGGGGTGGCTACACCTTC. It is translated as CASSPSASRGGYTF.

This chain connects TRBV19 to TRBJ2-3; weak D call: TRBD2 (5 bases). This CDR3 is built from 15 residues. V was cut by 4 bases and J by 0 bases, with 11 bases left in between. Germline loops: CDR1 LNHDA, CDR2 SQIVND (reference sequence). In nucleotides, the CDR3 is TGTGCCAGTAGTAGCGGACGGGGAAGCACAGATACGCAGTATTTT. Protein: CASSSGRGSTDTQYF. Full variable domain (remainder filled in from reference TRBV19 and TRBJ2-3): DGGITQSPKYLFRKEGQNVTLSCEQNLNHDAMYWYRQDPGQGLRLIYYSQIVNDFQKGDIAEGYSVSREKKESFPLTVTSAQKNPTAFYLCASSSGRGSTDTQYFGPGTRLTVL.

A few counts support this clone. This chain joins TRBV5-5 and TRBJ1-1, with TRBD1 identical over 12 bases. The junction had 4 bases not matched to a gene; V was cut back by 3 bases and J by 7 bases. The CDR3 has 14 amino acids. Germline assignment: CDR1 SGHKS and CDR2 YYEKEE (reference sequence). The CDR3 nucleotides are TGTGCCAGCAGCTGGGGGACAGGGGGCTTTGAAGCTTTCTTT. Protein: CASSWGTGGFEAFF. Full variable domain (rest looked up from reference TRBV5-5 and TRBJ1-1): DAGVTQSPTHLIKTRGQQVTLRCSPISGHKSVSWYQQVLGQGPQFIFQYYEKEERGRGNFPDRFSARQFPNYSSELNVNALLLGDSALYLCASSWGTGGFEAFFGQGTRLTVV.

J is TRBJ2-1 and V is TRBV7-2; 9 bases are a match to TRBD1. This CDR3 has 14 residues. Losses at the gene ends were 4 bases for V and 6 bases for J; bases not matched to a gene: 4. CDR1 and CDR2 (germline): SGHTA, FQGNSA. CDR3 loop: CASSSGQGRNEQFF. DNA for the CDR3: TGTGCCAGCAGCTCGGGACAGGGCCGCAATGAGCAGTTCTTC.

The rearrangement joins TRBV30 to TRBJ1-1; tentative D call: TRBD1 (6 bases). Looked up from germline, CDR1 is GTSNPN and CDR2 is SVGIG (reference sequence). The CDR3 is 13 residues long. CDR3 nucleotide sequence: TGTGCGAGGAGTTGGGGGCGCGACACTGAAGCTTTCTTT. Protein product: CARSWGRDTEAFF.

There are a few counts of this clone. This chain uses TRBV27 with TRBJ2-7; no firm D call. Germline V gene sequence: CDR1 MNHEY, CDR2 SMNVEV (reference sequence). Trimming removed 5 bases at V and 6 bases at J, with 20 bases between. The CDR3 consists of 15 residues. CDR3 nucleotides: TGTGCCAGCAGTCTTAGACCCGAGATTCCAGGCGAGCAGTACTTC. Its translation is CASSLRPEIPGEQYF.